The source of this T cell receptor beta chain is a study of human versus mouse CDR3 diversity and MHC coevolution (dated by TCRdb to the late 2010s). Background for the entire study: The immunoSEQ assay was reported to detect one in 200,000 T cells and to minimize amplification bias from multiplex PCR. Valid reads per sample ranged from roughly 0.6 x 10^7 to 1.7 x 10^7 across mouse and human samples. Human naive CD4 T cell repertoires served as a reference for TCR selection on multiple MHC II alleles, compared against human-TCR-locus transgenic mice with single MHC II. The human cohort comprised three healthy volunteer blood donors, one aged 30 to 40, one aged 40 to 50 and one aged 60 to 70 at collection. Overall results and qualifications from the work: The lowest clonal inequality scores among all compared groups were observed in most of the three human donors. iCHAO1 estimates gave humans the largest TCR beta repertoire, around 1.5 million clonotypes, attributed likely to selection by multiple MHC II molecules. Repertoire diversity was not regarded as directly comparable between humans and mice because human T cells were selected on about six MHC II alleles. On average, more CDR3 deletions and insertions were observed in humans than in mice, indicating greater exonuclease and TdT activity.

After removal of 4 bases from V and 0 bases from J, the junction retains 9 bases not matched to a gene. From cysteine to phenylalanine, the CDR3 is 17 amino acids long. Of all the DNA, just the CDR3 is kept, 51 bases in frame from base 1. The CDR1 and CDR2 encoded by the germline V gene are MGHRA and YSYEKL. Fluorescence-activated cell sorting was used to pull naive CD4 T cells, meaning cells that were CD45RO-negative and CD62L-positive, out of the PBMCs. From each donor, about 48 ml of fresh peripheral blood was taken, and Ficoll density centrifugation was then used to isolate PBMCs. All samples were sorted on a FACSAria III instrument and reached purity above 85%. Notes on this clone: Its antigen remains undetermined. No clone much larger than this one lies a single base away; base qualities are absent.

The QIAGEN blood and tissue kit was used to extract genomic DNA from sorted cells, and the DNA was quantified on a NanoDrop 1000. TCR alpha and beta chains were deep sequenced and quantified on the immunoSEQ platform using multiplex PCR of genomic DNA. As for the original processing: IMGT gene and region definitions were used for annotation of the TCR sequences. Out-of-frame rearrangements served as a stand-in for the preselection repertoire and were compared with in-frame clonotypes. The iCHAO1 estimator supplied with the immunoSEQ platform was used to estimate repertoire size. A Gini index based on the Lorenz curve was applied to in-frame amino acid clonotypes to measure clonal inequality. The intersect function in the R package tcR was used to count shared clonotypes, while the Jaccard index served to score similarity. Frequencies of V, J and V-J usage were subjected to principal component analysis with the R prcomp function, without normalization. As stored in TCRdb, this immuneACCESS dataset retains in-frame rearrangements with V and J assigned. A fraction of the clones does not appear; measured against another copy, unresolved V genes explain less than half of the discrepancy, and the remainder lacks a known reason. That table furnishes V, J and clone size, whereas the DNA furnished D and trimming. The sample profile shows about 83,000 clones; 92% of them were found once. Of the sample, around 0.15% falls within the top ten clones.

The sequence joins TRBV4-1 to TRBJ2-4; 7 junctional bases match TRBD1. This sequence was found in a person between 25 and 69 years old in good health. Sequenced input: naive CD4+ T cells from blood. According to the study, the label for this sample's cell subset or site signals: CD45RO-negative CD62L-positive naive CD4 T cells. The base sequence is TGCGCCAGCAGCCCCCCGGGACAGCTATTAGCCAAAAACATTCAGTACTTC. It specifies CASSPPGQLLAKNIQYF.